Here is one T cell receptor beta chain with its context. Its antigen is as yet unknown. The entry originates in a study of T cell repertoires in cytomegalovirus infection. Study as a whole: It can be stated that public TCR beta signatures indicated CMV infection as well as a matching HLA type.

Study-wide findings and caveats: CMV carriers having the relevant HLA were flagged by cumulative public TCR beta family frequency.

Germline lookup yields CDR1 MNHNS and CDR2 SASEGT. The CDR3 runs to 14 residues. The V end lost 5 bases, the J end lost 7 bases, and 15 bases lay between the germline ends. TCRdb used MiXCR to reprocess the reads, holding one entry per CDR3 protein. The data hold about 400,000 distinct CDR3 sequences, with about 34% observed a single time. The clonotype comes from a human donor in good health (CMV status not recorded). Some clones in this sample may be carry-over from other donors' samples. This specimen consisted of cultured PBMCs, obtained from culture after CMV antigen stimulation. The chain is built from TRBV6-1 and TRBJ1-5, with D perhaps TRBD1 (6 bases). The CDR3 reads CASSPDRNRQPQHF. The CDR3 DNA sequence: TGTGCCAGCAGTCCCGACAGGAACAGACAGCCCCAGCATTTT.